This record looks at one TCR beta chain sequence and its context. This sample stems from a study of Ad26.COV2.S vaccination and SARS-CoV-2 variants. Turning to the study itself: The vaccine Ad26.COV2.S was put into the muscle once, or twice with 56 days between.

Treatment in this sample: 19 received Ad26.COV2.S at low or high dose, single or two shots; roughly five received placebo; per-sample allocation not given. After the first vaccine or placebo injection, samples were drawn on day 63. The germline CDR1 and CDR2 sequences are SGHNT and YENEEA. CDR3 length equals 18 residues. The germline V and J ends were trimmed by 1 base and 2 bases, with 21 bases remaining between them. TCRdb keeps only in-frame clones here, not all; method: immunoSEQ multiplex PCR. This table has about 240,000 clones, 88% appearing once. The sequence derives from a person between 18 and 60 years old who received the Ad26.COV2.S COVID-19 vaccine or a placebo. The sequenced sample was peripheral blood, obtained in a trial of Ad26.COV2.S vaccine versus placebo. J is TRBJ2-7 and V is TRBV11-3; D not certain. CDR3 residues: CASSLVAGDIYLPYEQYF. In DNA form, the CDR3 reads TGTGCCAGCAGCTTAGTGGCAGGAGATATTTACCTCCCCTACGAGCAGTACTTC. Using reference TRBV11-3 and TRBJ2-7 for the parts outside the CDR3, the full variable domain is EAGVVQSPRYKIIEKKQPVAFWCNPISGHNTLYWYLQNLGQGPELLIRYENEEAVDDSQLPKDRFSAERLKGVDSTLKIQPAELGDSAVYLCASSLVAGDIYLPYEQYFGPGTRLTVT.